Below are 4 T cell receptor beta chains sequenced from a single sample in a study of blood T cells in healthy people across ages. Sample-barcoded 5' priming and a J-beta primer mix drove a second PCR of roughly 6 to 12 cycles. A single record per CDR3 protein comes from TCRdb applying MiXCR to the 5' RACE reads. The sample shows about 1.5 million distinct CDR3 sequences, about 43% of them seen only once. Sequenced sample: blood. These receptors originate from a woman between 18 and 29 years old in good health.

This sequence joins TRBV25-1 and TRBJ1-1; 9 bases line up with TRBD1. The CDR3 covers 16 residues. CDR1 is MGHDK and CDR2 is SYGVNS in the germline V gene. Trimming at V came to 4 bases and at J to 6 bases, leaving 12 bases not matched to a gene. The CDR3 sequence: CASSARAGQGLPEAFF. The CDR3, as DNA: TGTGCCAGCAGTGCCCGGGCGGGACAGGGATTGCCTGAAGCTTTCTTT.

This clonotype showed up just a few times. The chain couples TRBV5-5 to TRBJ2-3; 10 bases fit TRBD2. CDR3 length: 16 amino acids. Germline V gene sequence: CDR1 SGHKS, CDR2 YYEKEE (reference sequence). V shed 4 bases and J 4 bases; nucleotides not matched to a gene: 9. The CDR3 spells CASSLLLAGSADTQYF. CDR3 nucleotide sequence: TGTGCCAGCAGCCTACTACTAGCGGGAAGTGCAGATACGCAGTATTTT.

Ten or more counts support this clonotype. The chain combines TRBV4-1 with TRBJ2-1; no definite D call. Deletions cut 1 base from V and 8 bases from J, with 3 bases between. The length of the CDR3 is 11 residues. Germline V gene data show CDR1 as MGHRA and CDR2 as YSYEKL. As DNA, the CDR3 is TGCGCCAGCAGCCAAGCCCATGAGCAGTTCTTC. The encoded protein is CASSQAHEQFF.

The CDR3 reads CASSPSGGALETQYF. The CDR3 bases are TGTGCCAGCAGCCCTAGCGGGGGGGCCTTGGAGACCCAGTACTTC. The chain combines TRBV11-1 with TRBJ2-7; 12 bases map to TRBD2. TRBJ2-5 explains the end of the DNA better; the J call may be wrong. Looked up from germline, CDR1 is SGHAT and CDR2 is FQDESV (reference sequence). The CDR3 is 15 amino acids.